This T cell receptor (beta chain) was retrieved from a study of blood T cell repertoires in COVID-19. About the research overall: PBMCs, B-cell-depleted T cells, or T cells were the source of the cDNA or gDNA that made up the material.

The CDR3 totals 15 residues. Trimming shortened V by 0 bases and J by 3 bases, and 15 bases separated the two germline ends. The germline V gene encodes CDR1 GTSNPN and CDR2 SVGIG (reference sequence). Only in-frame clones appear in the TCRdb table, and some are missing; sequencing was by immunoSEQ multiplex PCR. The sample contains under 45,000 clones, roughly 85% of which appear only once. This sequence originates from a man aged 40-49 years with active COVID-19. Sequencing was done on a sample of peripheral blood. The chain recombines TRBV30 with TRBJ2-7; D is perhaps TRBD2 (5 bases). The CDR3 bases are TGTGCCTGGAGTGTCGGAGACTCCGGGATCTACGAGCAGTACTTC. Amino acids: CAWSVGDSGIYEQYF.